This T cell receptor beta chain was documented in a study of blood T cell repertoires in COVID-19 (dated by TCRdb to about 2020). Regarding the research as a whole: Samples covering the acute and convalescent phases of COVID-19 were provided by collaborators in the United States, Italy and Spain. Samples came from the ongoing ImmuneRACE study (first 160 participants) plus 1,254 subjects from 6 global collaborators. Deeply sampled blood TCRbeta repertoires from subjects exposed to, actively infected with, or recovered from COVID-19 were included in the dataset. The repertoires were released in a freely available public database intended as a resource for research on the immune response to SARS-CoV-2. Where HLA class I and class II types were available, the types were taken from metadata supplied by the sample provider, not from assay-based typing. A de-identified subject ID, COVID-19 status, age in years and sex were almost always included in the sample metadata. The prospective study material was composed of cDNA or gDNA derived from T cells, B-cell-depleted T cells, or PBMCs.

The immunoSEQ Assay, a bias-controlled multiplex PCR, was used to amplify TCRbeta CDR3 regions from genomic DNA. Per the original workflow: Within the assay, amplification of reference gene primers was used to estimate how many nucleated cells each sample contained. To quantify the absolute abundance of each unique TCRbeta CDR3 rearrangement, sequence reads were collapsed and filtered. For each sample, productive Simpson clonality was calculated as the square root of Simpson's diversity index over productive rearrangements. TCRdb took this table from immuneACCESS and kept in-frame rearrangements with V and J called. Such tables lack part of the clones; where checked against another copy, unresolved V genes explain under half of the gap, and the rest is unexplained. For V, J and clone size, that table is used; D and trimming come from the DNA. The sample table contains roughly 200,000 clones; only one count was recorded for approximately 78% of them. The leading ten clones occupy approximately 9.2% of the sample.

On the study overall, not on this receptor specifically: Clinical and demographic metadata were provided uncurated, with the amount varying by source and participant.

This clone was detected a few times. Its binding antigen is unknown. It has no much larger one-base neighbor in the sample; base qualities were not kept. Participants in the prospective study were aged roughly 18 to 89 years, lived in about two dozen United States geographic areas, and enrolled through a virtual design. In the prospective study, participants were assigned to cohorts based on the clinical history participants reported in a screening survey and a study questionnaire. Recovered participants in ImmuneRACE Cohort 3 were defined as having two consecutive negative NP/OP PCR tests, clearance from a healthcare professional, or resolution of symptoms. In the prospective study, mobile phlebotomists collected whole blood, serum and a nasopharyngeal or oropharyngeal swab from each participant. Additional blood draws and questionnaires over a 2-month period could optionally be provided by prospective study participants. Blood samples from the prospective study were shipped frozen or at room temperature prior to DNA extraction.

The CDR3 starts with the cysteine, ends with the phenylalanine, and has 13 residues. The kept DNA is CDR3 alone, 39 bases in frame from the first base. CDR1 and CDR2, looked up from the germline V gene, are SGHNT and YENEEA. Cut back by 5 bases and 6 bases, the V and J ends lie 10 bases apart. The sequence came from a man aged 35-49 years who had recovered from COVID-19. The chain uses TRBV11-3 and TRBJ2-2; possibly the D gene is TRBD1, per 6 matching bases. Material: PBMCs or T cells enriched from blood (not recorded which). The CDR3 region: CASSQTGSGELFF. The DNA sequence reads TGTGCCAGCAGCCAAACAGGGTCCGGGGAGCTGTTTTTT.